This TCR beta chain came from a study of blood T cell repertoires in COVID-19 (dated by TCRdb to about 2020). As for the study more broadly: Collaborator samples came from the United States, Italy and Spain and covered acute and convalescent phases of COVID-19. Subjects who had been exposed to COVID-19, were actively infected with it, or had recovered from it provided the deeply sampled blood TCRbeta repertoires that made up the dataset. Where available, HLA class I and class II types were obtained from metadata supplied by the sample provider rather than from assay-based typing. The material from the prospective study consisted of cDNA or gDNA derived from T cells, B-cell-depleted T cells, or PBMCs. Nearly every sample came with metadata listing a de-identified subject ID, COVID-19 status, age in years and sex. A freely available public database, intended as a resource for researchers studying the immune response to SARS-CoV-2, is where the repertoires were released. Samples came from the ongoing ImmuneRACE study (first 160 participants) plus 1,254 subjects from 6 global collaborators. Study-wide conclusions, independent of this receptor: The amount of clinical and demographic metadata varied by source and participant and was provided uncurated.

The immunoSEQ Assay, a bias-controlled multiplex PCR, was used to amplify TCRbeta CDR3 regions from genomic DNA. The authors' pipeline ran thus. Within the assay, amplification of reference gene primers was used to estimate how many nucleated cells each sample contained. To quantify the absolute abundance of each unique TCRbeta CDR3 rearrangement, sequence reads were collapsed and filtered. Productive Simpson clonality was computed per sample as the square root of Simpson's diversity index over productive rearrangements. TCRdb took over this immuneACCESS table, retaining in-frame rearrangements with V and J assigned. Such tables are incomplete; in checked studies, under half of the missing clones stem from an unresolved V gene, and the remainder is unexplained. The DNA was the basis for D and trimming; V, J and clone size are from that table. The sample profile shows 150,000 to 200,000 clones; 65% to 80% of them were found once. Of the sample, about a sixth falls within the top ten clones.

As concerns this clone: This clone's antigen is unknown. Base qualities were left out, and no much larger clone turns up one base away.

In the prospective study, participants were about 18 to 100 years old, resided in about 25 geographic areas of the United States, and were enrolled through a virtual design. To assign participants to cohorts, the prospective study relied on clinical history that participants themselves reported in a screening survey and a study questionnaire. In the prospective study, mobile phlebotomists collected whole blood, serum and a nasopharyngeal or oropharyngeal swab from each participant. Over an approximately 2-month period, participants in the prospective study had the option of providing additional blood draws and questionnaires. Before DNA extraction, prospective study blood samples were shipped either frozen or at room temperature. Trimmed from V: 6 bases; trimmed from J: 1 base; junction bases lacking a gene match: 3. Reading from cysteine to phenylalanine, the CDR3 counts 14 amino acids. Left in the record is the CDR3 DNA by itself, 42 bases read in frame from the first base. The germline V gene specifies MDHEN as CDR1 and SYDVKM as CDR2.

The source material was PBMCs or T cells enriched from blood (not recorded which). The chain is encoded by TRBV28 joined to TRBJ1-1, with 9 junctional bases fitting TRBD1. The TCR sequence derives from a woman between 50 and 59 years old with acute COVID-19. In nucleotides, the sequence is TGTGCCAGCAGGGGACAGGGACAGAACACTGAAGCTTTCTTT. It encodes CASRGQGQNTEAFF. Joined to the reference TRBV28 and TRBJ1-1 proteins, this CDR3 gives the full variable domain: DVKVTQSSRYLVKRTGEKVFLECVQDMDHENMFWYRQDPGLGLRLIYFSYDVKMKEKGDIPEGYSVSREKKERFSLILESASTNQTSMYLCASRGQGQNTEAFFGQGTRLTVV.